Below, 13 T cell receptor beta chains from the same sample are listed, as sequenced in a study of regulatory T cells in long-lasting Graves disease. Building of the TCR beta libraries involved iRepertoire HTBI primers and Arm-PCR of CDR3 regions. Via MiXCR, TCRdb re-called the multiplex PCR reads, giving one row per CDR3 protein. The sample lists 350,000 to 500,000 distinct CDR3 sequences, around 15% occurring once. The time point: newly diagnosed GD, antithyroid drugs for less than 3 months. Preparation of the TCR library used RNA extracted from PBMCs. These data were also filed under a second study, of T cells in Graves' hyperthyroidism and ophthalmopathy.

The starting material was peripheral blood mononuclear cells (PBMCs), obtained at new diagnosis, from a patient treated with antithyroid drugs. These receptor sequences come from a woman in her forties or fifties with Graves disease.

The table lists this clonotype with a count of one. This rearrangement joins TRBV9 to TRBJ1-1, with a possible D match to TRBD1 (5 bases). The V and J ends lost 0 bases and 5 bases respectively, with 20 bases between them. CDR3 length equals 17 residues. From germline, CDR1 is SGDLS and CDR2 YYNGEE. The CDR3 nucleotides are TGTGCCAGCAGCGTAGACCCAGGGCCGGGCTTGGGGACTGAAGCTTTCTTT. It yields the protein CASSVDPGPGLGTEAFF.

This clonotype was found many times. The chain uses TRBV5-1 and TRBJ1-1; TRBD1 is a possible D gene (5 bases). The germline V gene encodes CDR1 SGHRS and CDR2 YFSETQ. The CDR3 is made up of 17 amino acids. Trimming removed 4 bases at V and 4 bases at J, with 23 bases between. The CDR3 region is CASSPEGSKKGGTEAFF. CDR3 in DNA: TGCGCCAGCAGCCCGGAGGGGTCCAAAAAAGGTGGCACTGAAGCTTTCTTT.

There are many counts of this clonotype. The CDR3 coding sequence is TGCAGTGCTAGAAAGACCCCTGGAGGTTACAATGAGCAGTTCTTC. It codes for CSARKTPGGYNEQFF. This chain links TRBV20-1 with TRBJ2-1, with D tentatively TRBD2 (5 bases). The CDR3 length is 15 residues. The ends were cut back, 2 bases at V and 4 bases at J, with 15 bases in the middle. Per the germline V gene, CDR1 is DFQATT and CDR2 is SNEGSKA (reference sequence).

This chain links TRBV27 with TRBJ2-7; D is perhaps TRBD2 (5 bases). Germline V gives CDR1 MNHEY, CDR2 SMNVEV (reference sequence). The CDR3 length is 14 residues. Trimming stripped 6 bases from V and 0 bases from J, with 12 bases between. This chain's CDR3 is CASRKAESSYEQYF. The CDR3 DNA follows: TGTGCCAGCAGGAAAGCGGAAAGCTCCTACGAGCAGTACTTC.

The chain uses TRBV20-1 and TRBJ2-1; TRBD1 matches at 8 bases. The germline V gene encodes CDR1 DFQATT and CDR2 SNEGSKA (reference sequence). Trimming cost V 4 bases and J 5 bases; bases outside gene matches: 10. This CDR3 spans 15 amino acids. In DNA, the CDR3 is TGCAGTGCTAAAGACAGGACAGGGTCAAACAATGAGCAGTTCTTC. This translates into CSAKDRTGSNNEQFF.

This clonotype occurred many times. Here the CDR3 reads CASSRAPMNTEAFF. The CDR3 bases are TGTGCCAGCAGTAGGGCACCTATGAACACTGAAGCTTTCTTT. J is TRBJ1-1 and V is TRBV28, with D uncertain. CDR1 and CDR2 (germline): MDHEN, SYDVKM. The CDR3 loop spans 14 amino acids. The ends were cut back, 5 bases at V and 0 bases at J, with 10 bases in the middle.

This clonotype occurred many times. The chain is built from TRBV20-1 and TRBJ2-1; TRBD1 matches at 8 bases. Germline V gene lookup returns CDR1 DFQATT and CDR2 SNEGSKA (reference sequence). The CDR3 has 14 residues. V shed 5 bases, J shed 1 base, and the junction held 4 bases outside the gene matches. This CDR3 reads CSASRQGSYNEQFF. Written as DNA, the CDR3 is TGCAGTGCTTCTCGACAGGGGTCCTACAATGAGCAGTTCTTC.

The CDR3 loop reads CASGFSRGSLYSNQPQHF. The CDR3 DNA reads TGTGCTAGTGGTTTTAGCCGGGGCAGCCTTTATAGCAATCAGCCCCAGCATTTT. The rearrangement joins TRBV12-5 to TRBJ1-5; possibly TRBD1 for D (5 bases). V lost 3 bases and J 0 bases, leaving 18 bases between the germline ends. The CDR3 consists of 18 residues. Germline V lookup: CDR1 LGHNT, CDR2 FRNRAP.

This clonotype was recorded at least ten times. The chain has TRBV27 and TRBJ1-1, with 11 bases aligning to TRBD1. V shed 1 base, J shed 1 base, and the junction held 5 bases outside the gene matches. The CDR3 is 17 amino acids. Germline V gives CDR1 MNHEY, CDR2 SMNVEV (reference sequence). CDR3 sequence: CASSLLGQGAKNTEAFF. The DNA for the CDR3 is TGTGCCAGCAGTTTATTAGGACAGGGGGCCAAGAACACTGAAGCTTTCTTT.

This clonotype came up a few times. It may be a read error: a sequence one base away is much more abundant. The DNA for the CDR3 is TGTGCCAGCAGCTTAGCTTCAGGGACGGCTTTCTTT. Protein sequence: CASSLASGTAFF. This chain links TRBV11-2 with TRBJ1-1; tentatively, D is TRBD1 (5 bases). Germline CDR1 and CDR2: SGHAT and FQNNGV. V lost 1 base to trimming and J lost 11 bases, with 11 bases between them. CDR3 length: 12 residues.

The CDR3 region has the DNA TGCAGTGGAGAAGGGGGGGAGGGCCTCCAGACCTACAATGAGCAGTTCTTC. As protein: CSGEGGEGLQTYNEQFF. The chain has TRBV20-1 and TRBJ2-1, with D perhaps TRBD2 (7 bases). The CDR3 length is 17 residues. Trimming removed 7 bases at V and 2 bases at J, with 24 bases between. Germline lookup yields CDR1 DFQATT and CDR2 SNEGSKA (reference sequence).

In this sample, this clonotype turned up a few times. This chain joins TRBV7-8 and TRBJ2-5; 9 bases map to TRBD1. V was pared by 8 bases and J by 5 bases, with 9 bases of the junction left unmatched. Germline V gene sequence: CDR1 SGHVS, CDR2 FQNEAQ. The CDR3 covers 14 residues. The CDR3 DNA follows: TGTGCCAGCCGAAGGACAGGGGAGTTGGAGACCCAGTACTTC. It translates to CASRRTGELETQYF.

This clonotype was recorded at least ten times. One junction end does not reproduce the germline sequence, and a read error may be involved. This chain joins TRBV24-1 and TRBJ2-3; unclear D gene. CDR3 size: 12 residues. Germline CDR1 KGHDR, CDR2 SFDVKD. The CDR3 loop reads CATGESTDTQYF. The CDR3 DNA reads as TGTGCCACCGGTGAAAGCACAGATACGCAGTATTTT.